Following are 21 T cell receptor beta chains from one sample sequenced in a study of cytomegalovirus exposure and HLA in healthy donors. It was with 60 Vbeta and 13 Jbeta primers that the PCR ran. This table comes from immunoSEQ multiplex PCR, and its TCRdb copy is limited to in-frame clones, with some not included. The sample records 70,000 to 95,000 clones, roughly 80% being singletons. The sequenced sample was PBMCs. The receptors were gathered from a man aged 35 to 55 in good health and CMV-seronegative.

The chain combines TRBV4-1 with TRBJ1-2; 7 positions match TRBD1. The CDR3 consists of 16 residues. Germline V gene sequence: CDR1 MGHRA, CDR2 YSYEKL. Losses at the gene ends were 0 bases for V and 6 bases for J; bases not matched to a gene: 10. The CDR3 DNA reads TGCGCCAGCAGCCAAGATATAGGGGGCGCCCCGCATGGCTACACCTTC. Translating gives CASSQDIGGAPHGYTF.

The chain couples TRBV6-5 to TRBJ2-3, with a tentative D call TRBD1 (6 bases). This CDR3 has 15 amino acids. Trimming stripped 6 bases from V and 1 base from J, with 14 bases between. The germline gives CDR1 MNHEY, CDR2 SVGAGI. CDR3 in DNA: TGTGCCAGCAGCCTCCAGGGGTATGGCACAGATACGCAGTATTTT. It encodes CASSLQGYGTDTQYF.

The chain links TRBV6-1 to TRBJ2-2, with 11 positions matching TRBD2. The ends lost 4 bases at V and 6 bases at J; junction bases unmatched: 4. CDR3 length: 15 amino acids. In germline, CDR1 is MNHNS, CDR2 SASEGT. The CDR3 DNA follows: TGTGCCAGCAGTGTTAGCGGGGGGGCCGCCGGGGAGCTGTTTTTT. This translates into CASSVSGGAAGELFF.

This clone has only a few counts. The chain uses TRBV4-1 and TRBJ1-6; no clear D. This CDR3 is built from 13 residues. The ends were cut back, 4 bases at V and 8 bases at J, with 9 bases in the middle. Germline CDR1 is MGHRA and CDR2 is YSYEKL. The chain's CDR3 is CASSPGRHSPLHF. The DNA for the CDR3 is TGCGCCAGCAGCCCAGGCCGGCATTCACCCCTCCACTTT.

The CDR3 bases are TGCGCCAGCAGCTTGGACAGGGGGCAAACTGAAGCTTTCTTT. As protein: CASSLDRGQTEAFF. The chain combines TRBV5-1 with TRBJ1-1; 9 bases are shared with TRBD1. The CDR3 is 14 residues long. With 0 bases clipped from V and 5 bases from J, the junction kept 2 bases outside the gene matches. Germline lookup yields CDR1 SGHRS and CDR2 YFSETQ.

DNA of the CDR3: TGTGCCAGCAGCCAAGACCCCCAGGGTAGATGGGGTGGCTACACCTTC. Translation: CASSQDPQGRWGGYTF. The chain links TRBV14 to TRBJ1-2; a possible D gene is TRBD1 (5 bases). This CDR3 spans 16 amino acids. In germline, CDR1 is SGHDN, CDR2 FVKESK. Trimming removed 0 bases at V and 7 bases at J, with 18 bases between.

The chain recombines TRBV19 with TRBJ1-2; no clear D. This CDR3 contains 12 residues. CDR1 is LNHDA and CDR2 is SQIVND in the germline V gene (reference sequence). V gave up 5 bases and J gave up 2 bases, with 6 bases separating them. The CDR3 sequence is CASSSLNYGYTF. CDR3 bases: TGTGCCAGTAGTTCCCTCAACTATGGCTACACCTTC. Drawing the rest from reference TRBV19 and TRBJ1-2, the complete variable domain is DGGITQSPKYLFRKEGQNVTLSCEQNLNHDAMYWYRQDPGQGLRLIYYSQIVNDFQKGDIAEGYSVSREKKESFPLTVTSAQKNPTAFYLCASSSLNYGYTFGSGTRLTVV.

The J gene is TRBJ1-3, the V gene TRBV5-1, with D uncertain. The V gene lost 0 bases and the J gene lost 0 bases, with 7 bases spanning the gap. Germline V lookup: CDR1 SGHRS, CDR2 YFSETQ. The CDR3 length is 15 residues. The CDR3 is CASSLEAGSGNTIYF. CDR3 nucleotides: TGCGCCAGCAGCTTGGAAGCAGGCTCTGGAAACACCATATATTTT.

The CDR3 DNA follows: TGCGCCAGCAGCCAGAGACAGGGGGACGGCAATGAGCAGTTCTTC. It encodes CASSQRQGDGNEQFF. V gene TRBV5-1 combines with J gene TRBJ2-1, with 9 positions matching TRBD1. This CDR3 comprises 15 residues. Germline CDR1 reads SGHRS; CDR2 reads YFSETQ. Germline trimming cut 4 bases from V and 6 bases from J; bases unmatched to any gene: 8.

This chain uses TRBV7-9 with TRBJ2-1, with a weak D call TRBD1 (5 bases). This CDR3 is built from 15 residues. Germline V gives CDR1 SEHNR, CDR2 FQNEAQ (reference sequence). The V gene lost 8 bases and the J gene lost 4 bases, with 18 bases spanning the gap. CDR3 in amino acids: CASGMIGHPYNEQFF. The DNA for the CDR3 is TGTGCCAGCGGAATGATAGGACACCCTTACAATGAGCAGTTCTTC.

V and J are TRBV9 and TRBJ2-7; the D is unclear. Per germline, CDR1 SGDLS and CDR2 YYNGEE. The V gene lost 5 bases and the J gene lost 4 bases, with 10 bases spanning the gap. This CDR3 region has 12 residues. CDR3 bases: TGTGCCAGCAGTCCAGATTTGTACGAGCAGTACTTC. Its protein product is CASSPDLYEQYF.

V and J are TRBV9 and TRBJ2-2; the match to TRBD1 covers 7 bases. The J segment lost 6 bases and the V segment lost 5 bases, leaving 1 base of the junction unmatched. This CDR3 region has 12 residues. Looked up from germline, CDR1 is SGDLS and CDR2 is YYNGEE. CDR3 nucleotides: TGTGCCAGCAGAACAGGGGCCGGGGAGCTGTTTTTT. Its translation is CASRTGAGELFF.

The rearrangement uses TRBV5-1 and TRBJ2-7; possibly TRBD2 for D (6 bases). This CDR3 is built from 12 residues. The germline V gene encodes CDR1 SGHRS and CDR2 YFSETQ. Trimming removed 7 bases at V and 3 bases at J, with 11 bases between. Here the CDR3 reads CASGPGLYEQYF. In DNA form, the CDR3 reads TGCGCCAGCGGACCGGGACTCTACGAGCAGTACTTC.

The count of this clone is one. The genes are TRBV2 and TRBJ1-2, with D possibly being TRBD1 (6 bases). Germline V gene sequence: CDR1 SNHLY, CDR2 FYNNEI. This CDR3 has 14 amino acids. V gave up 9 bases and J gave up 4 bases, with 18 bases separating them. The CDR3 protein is CARNGGADSYGYTF. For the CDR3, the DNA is TGTGCCAGGAACGGGGGGGCGGACAGCTATGGCTACACCTTC. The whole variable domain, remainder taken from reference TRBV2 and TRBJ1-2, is EPEVTQTPSHQVTQMGQEVILRCVPISNHLYFYWYRQILGQKVEFLVSFYNNEISEKSEIFDDQFSVERPDGSNFTLKIRSTKLEDSAMYFCARNGGADSYGYTFGSGTRLTVV.

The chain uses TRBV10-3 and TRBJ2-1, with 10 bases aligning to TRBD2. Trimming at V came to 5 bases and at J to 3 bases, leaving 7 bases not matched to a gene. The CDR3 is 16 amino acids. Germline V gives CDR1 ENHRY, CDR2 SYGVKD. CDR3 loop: CAISLEPSGGYNEQFF. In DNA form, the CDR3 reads TGTGCCATCAGTTTAGAACCTAGCGGGGGCTACAATGAGCAGTTCTTC.

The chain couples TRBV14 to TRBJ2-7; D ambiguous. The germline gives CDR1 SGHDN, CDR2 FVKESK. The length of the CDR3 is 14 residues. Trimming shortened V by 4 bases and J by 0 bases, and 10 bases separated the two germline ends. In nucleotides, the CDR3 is TGTGCCAGCAGCCCCGAATTGAGCTCCTACGAGCAGTACTTC. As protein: CASSPELSSYEQYF.

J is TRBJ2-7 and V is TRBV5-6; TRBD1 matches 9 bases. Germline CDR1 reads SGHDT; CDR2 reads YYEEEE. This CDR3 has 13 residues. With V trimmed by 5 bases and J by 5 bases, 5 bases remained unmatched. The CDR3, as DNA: TGTGCCAGCAGTTGGGACAGGGTTGACGAGCAGTACTTC. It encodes CASSWDRVDEQYF.

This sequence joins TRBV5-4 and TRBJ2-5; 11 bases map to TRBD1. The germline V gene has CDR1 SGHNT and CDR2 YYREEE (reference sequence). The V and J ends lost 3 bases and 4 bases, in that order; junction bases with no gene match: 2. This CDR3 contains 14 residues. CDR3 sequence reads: CASSYGQGAETQYF. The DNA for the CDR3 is TGTGCCAGCAGCTACGGACAGGGGGCAGAGACCCAGTACTTC.

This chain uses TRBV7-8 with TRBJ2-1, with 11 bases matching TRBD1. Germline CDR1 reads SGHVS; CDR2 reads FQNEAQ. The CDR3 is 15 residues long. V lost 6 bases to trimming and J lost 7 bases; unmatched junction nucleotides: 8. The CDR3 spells CASSLGTGGLNEQFF. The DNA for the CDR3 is TGTGCCAGCAGTCTAGGGACAGGGGGATTAAATGAGCAGTTCTTC.

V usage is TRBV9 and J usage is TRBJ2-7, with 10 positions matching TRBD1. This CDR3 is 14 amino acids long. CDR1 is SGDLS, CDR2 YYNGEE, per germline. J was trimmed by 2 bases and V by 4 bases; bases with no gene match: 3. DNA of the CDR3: TGTGCCAGCAGCCCCGGACAGGGGGCCTACGAGCAGTACTTC. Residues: CASSPGQGAYEQYF.

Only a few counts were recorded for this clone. DNA for the CDR3: TGTGCCAGCTCAGCAATATGGGGGGCTAATGAAAAACTGTTTTTT. Translating it yields CASSAIWGANEKLFF. V is TRBV18 and J is TRBJ1-4; the D gene is possibly TRBD1 (5 bases). Germline loops: CDR1 KGHSH, CDR2 LQKENI. Trimming took 5 bases from V and 3 from J, leaving 13 bases between them. The CDR3 totals 15 residues. Variable domain in full (rest from reference TRBV18 and TRBJ1-4): NAGVMQNPRHLVRRRGQEARLRCSPMKGHSHVYWYRQLPEEGLKFMVYLQKENIIDESGMPKERFSAEFPKEGPSILRIQQVVRGDSAAYFCASSAIWGANEKLFFGSGTQLSVL.